The 9 T cell receptor beta chains below come from one sample, sequenced in a study of blood T cell repertoires in COVID-19 (dated by TCRdb to about 2020). The protocol used for the library was the immunoSEQ multiplex PCR assay. TCRdb retrieved this table from immuneACCESS and kept in-frame rearrangements only. Not all clones are present; in checked studies, unresolved V genes account for under half, and no reason is known for the remainder. This sample has over 200,000 clones in its table, and 85% to 90% of those were observed once. The biggest ten clones account for less than 3.5% of the sample. Specimen: peripheral blood. The receptor set was obtained from an older woman with acute or convalescent COVID-19.

The gene calls are TRBV7-3 and TRBJ2-1; weak D call: TRBD1 (6 bases). Trimming removed 5 bases from V and 2 bases from J, with 13 bases in between. The CDR3 totals 15 residues. The germline V gene has CDR1 SGHTA and CDR2 FQGTGA. The DNA for the CDR3 is TGTGCCAGCAGCCCGGACAGAGGCACCTACAATGAGCAGTTCTTC. Translated, it gives CASSPDRGTYNEQFF.

The rearrangement uses TRBV3-1 (or the pseudogene TRBV3-2) and TRBJ2-7; D uncertain. The CDR3 is 15 amino acids. The germline gives CDR1 LGHDT, CDR2 YNNKEL (reference sequence). The germline V and J ends were trimmed by 4 bases and 0 bases, with 13 bases remaining between them. The DNA for the CDR3 is TGTGCCAGCAGCCTGCCCGGAGCAGCCTCCTACGAGCAGTACTTC. This sequence encodes CASSLPGAASYEQYF.

The chain links TRBV2 to TRBJ2-3; TRBD2 aligns across 14 bases. This CDR3 is built from 16 residues. V dropped 6 bases and J dropped 2; count of bases not matched to a gene: 4. Germline CDR1 reads SNHLY; CDR2 reads FYNNEI. CDR3 sequence: CASRTSGGVLTDTQYF. The CDR3 DNA reads TGTGCCAGCAGGACTAGCGGGGGGGTTCTCACAGATACGCAGTATTTT.

The V gene is TRBV19, the J gene TRBJ2-5, with 8 bases identical to TRBD2. This CDR3 is 15 amino acids long. With 6 bases clipped from V and 4 bases from J, the junction kept 10 bases outside the gene matches. Germline V lookup: CDR1 LNHDA, CDR2 SQIVND (reference sequence). This CDR3 reads CASREPGGPGETQYF. For the CDR3, the DNA is TGTGCCAGTAGGGAACCGGGGGGGCCGGGAGAGACCCAGTACTTC.

The V and J genes are TRBV4-3 and TRBJ1-1, with 7 bases identical to TRBD1. The V gene end was trimmed by 0 bases and the J gene end by 1 base; junction bases not matched to a gene: 8. This CDR3 is 17 amino acids long. Germline lookup yields CDR1 LGHNA and CDR2 YSLEER. CDR3 loop: CASSQDSKGATNTEAFF. The CDR3 coding sequence is TGCGCCAGCAGCCAAGATTCTAAGGGGGCTACGAACACTGAAGCTTTCTTT.

This chain uses TRBV12-3 or TRBV12-4 with TRBJ1-4; 7 bases are shared with TRBD1. There are 13 residues in the CDR3. V lost 8 bases and J lost 8; bases outside the gene matches: 8. DNA for the CDR3: TGTGCCAGCGGCGACAGGGTAAAAGAAAAACTGTTTTTT. Translating it yields CASGDRVKEKLFF.

V is TRBV3-1 (or the pseudogene TRBV3-2) and J is TRBJ2-7; D perhaps matches TRBD2 (5 bases). Trimming left V 4 bases short and J 0 bases short, with 13 bases between. The germline V gene has CDR1 LGHDT and CDR2 YNNKEL (reference sequence). CDR3 length: 15 residues. CDR3 amino acids: CASSPGGSGSYEQYF. The CDR3 DNA follows: TGTGCCAGCAGCCCGGGCGGCAGCGGCTCCTACGAGCAGTACTTC.

CDR3 sequence: CASSQGWGTLTTYEQYF. In DNA, the CDR3 is TGCGCCAGCAGCCAAGGGTGGGGGACACTTACGACCTACGAGCAGTACTTC. The gene calls are TRBV4-3 and TRBJ2-7; possibly TRBD1 for D (6 bases). Trimming cost V 1 base and J 2 bases, with 18 bases left between them. The CDR3 extends over 17 amino acids. Looked up from germline, CDR1 is LGHNA and CDR2 is YSLEER.

This chain links TRBV19 with TRBJ1-1; possible D gene TRBD1, 6 bases. This CDR3 contains 14 residues. The V gene lost 5 bases and the J gene lost 7 bases, with 17 bases spanning the gap. Germline V CDR1 and CDR2: LNHDA, SQIVND (reference sequence). Here the CDR3 DNA reads TGTGCCAGTAGTGCCGACAGGAGGACACTTGAAGCTTTCTTT. Translated: CASSADRRTLEAFF.